This T cell receptor (beta chain) is from a study of T cells in Graves' hyperthyroidism and ophthalmopathy. The study, taken as a whole, reports: A model of 13 V-J pairs discriminated ophthalmopathy from stable hyperthyroidism.

Germline V CDR1 and CDR2: MNHEY, SVGEGT. This CDR3 has 16 residues. The V end lost 0 bases, the J end lost 0 bases, and 11 bases lay between the germline ends. The sample holds a few counts of this clonotype. Its antigen is currently unknown. Hyperthyroidism of Graves' type that showed no ophthalmopathy progression within 18 months was stable. Subjects aged 18 to 65 presented with newly diagnosed hyperthyroidism of less than 2 months' duration. The CDR3 regions of TCR beta were amplified from RNA transcripts. HTBI primers drove first-round RT-PCR of the TCR CDR3. TCRdb re-analysed the multiplex PCR reads in MiXCR, keeping a single row per CDR3 protein. The top ten hold 5.3% of the sample, which has 350,000 to 500,000 distinct CDR3 sequences, roughly 13% seen once.

This sequence originates from a woman aged 18-35 years with Graves' hyperthyroidism. The rearrangement links TRBV6-2 or TRBV6-3 to TRBJ1-1; D gene unclear. Sequenced: blood. This CDR3 is CASSYSLVGMNTEAFF. The CDR3 DNA reads as TGTGCCAGCAGTTACTCGCTGGTGGGGATGAACACTGAAGCTTTCTTT.